A selection of T cell receptor beta chains follows, all from one sample in a study of blood T cell repertoires in COVID-19. The table came from immunoSEQ multiplex PCR; TCRdb's copy has only in-frame clones and leaves some out. The sample shows around 450,000 clones, around 89% of them seen only once. What was sequenced was peripheral blood. These receptors were obtained from a woman under 40 with acute or convalescent COVID-19. CDR3s include the opening cysteine and the closing phenylalanine or tryptophan. Each record gives: V gene, CDR3 protein.

>TRBV9
CASSATGDTYNEQFF
>TRBV6-1
CASSERRGGYTF
>TRBV7-9
CASSPNSEEQFF
>TRBV2
CASSEVRRGREETQYF
>TRBV3-1/TRBV3-2
CASSQHPRPGRGQPQHF
>TRBV28
CASSFADSYNEQFF
>TRBV9
CASSPTGTSGIDTQYF
>TRBV5-1
CASSTGTEETQYF
>TRBV6-6
CASSYIPGGFPYGYTF
>TRBV27
CASSLYPYNEQFF
>TRBV18
CASSPDRLNYGYTF
>TRBV5-8
CASSLGHRGSKNIQYF
>TRBV11-2
CASTRRVVAGAQETQYF
>TRBV9
CASSGSRGELFF
>TRBV5-6
CASSLITGEETQYF
>TRBV27
CASKLSRTSSYNEQFF
>TRBV27
CASSLSGGLTDTQYF
>TRBV18
CASSPQVQGYEQYF
>TRBV29-1
CSVEEDGTGNYGYTF
>TRBV5-6
CASSPVDRAYEQYF
>TRBV3-1/TRBV3-2
CASSQPSNEQFF
>TRBV7-9
CASTPGTVSEQYF
>TRBV28
CASSLEGTGAPEQYF
>TRBV6-1
CASGEQGHQPQHF
>TRBV15
CATSTPLERVQETQYF
>TRBV6-5
CASSYSFWAQETQYF
>TRBV6-5
CASRRDNSNQPQHF
>TRBV19
CASTGGQGAAGELFF
>TRBV5-6
CASSPTAAGTGGFGYTF
>TRBV6-5
CASSSEGGNQPQHF
>TRBV4-2
CASSQDSWGRGTYGYTF
>TRBV7-9
CASSSTGATNEKLFF
>TRBV28
CASSLWGGHTGELFF
>TRBV18
CASSPGLAGDHTQYF
>TRBV25-1
CASSLQGGPNEKLFF
>TRBV19
CASSRVYSGSNQPQHF
>TRBV4-1
CASSQDSWTQYF
>TRBV19
CASSIAGQGYGYTF
>TRBV9
CASSDSGEQYF
>TRBV30
CAWRAGTRNGYTF
>TRBV6-6
CASRGRNVAYEQYF
>TRBV20-1
CSARGAGGYTF
>TRBV28
CASSLSVPGTDTQYF
>TRBV29-1
CSVVPVPTTSGGTYEQYF
>TRBV3-1/TRBV3-2
CASSPLVGVGGDYNEQFF
>TRBV9
CASSEGGPGTQYF
>TRBV5-1
CASRESVGQGDEQYF
>TRBV19
CASSFPGKRRGYTF
>TRBV5-4
CASSLDRGLGGYTF
>TRBV18
CASSPRTSTDTQYF
>TRBV7-3
CASSPSGGAGYNEQFF
>TRBV7-2
CASSPGAGANVLTF
>TRBV12-5
CASGGGTDASYEQYF
>TRBV2
CASTHPGNSPLHF
>TRBV30
CAWSTYRVKSTEAFF
>TRBV11-2
CASSLPGGPYNEQFF
>TRBV30
CAWRGRGQVNWNTGELFF
>TRBV2
CASESGQGGGETQYF
>TRBV24-1
CATSTPVAGGGNEQFF